This entry is about one TCR beta chain. Antigen unknown. The entry originates in a study of somatic mutations in cytotoxic T cells in rheumatoid arthritis. For the study at large: Among the T-cell populations stained with V beta antibodies, some were separated by flow sorting at nearly 100% purity, including V beta1+ cells whose TCRB was sequenced. Study findings and constraints: Only rheumatoid arthritis patients, not healthy controls, showed CD8+ clonality increasing with age. Adjustment for multiple comparisons was not applied to the slight TRBV07 underrepresentation observed in rheumatoid arthritis patients.

This CDR3 comprises 15 residues. Germline V CDR1 and CDR2: SGDLS, YYNGEE. J was trimmed by 5 bases and V by 3 bases; bases with no gene match: 11. Separation of CD4+ and CD8+ cells was performed by positive magnetic bead selection, and purity was verified by flow cytometry. The table came from immunoSEQ multiplex PCR; TCRdb's copy has only in-frame clones and leaves some out. The table lists some 20,000 clones, over 70% of them singletons. This clonotype was sampled from a woman aged 60-75 years in good health. The chain has TRBV9 and TRBJ2-7; 7 nucleotides match TRBD1. The specimen was CD8+ T cells sorted from blood. CDR3 amino acids: CASSASGTESDEQYF. CDR3 DNA sequence: TGTGCCAGCAGCGCCTCCGGGACAGAAAGCGACGAGCAGTACTTC.